The present T cell receptor beta chain was sequenced within a study of blood T cell repertoires in COVID-19 (dated by TCRdb to about 2020). For context, the study as a whole: Collaborator samples came from the United States, Italy and Spain and covered acute and convalescent phases of COVID-19. The material from the prospective study consisted of cDNA or gDNA derived from T cells, B-cell-depleted T cells, or PBMCs. Deeply sampled blood TCRbeta repertoires from subjects exposed to, actively infected with, or recovered from COVID-19 were included in the dataset. The repertoires were made available in a free public database intended to serve as a resource for research on the immune response to SARS-CoV-2. The samples were drawn from two sources: the first 160 participants of the ongoing ImmuneRACE study, and approximately 1,300 subjects contributed by 6 global collaborators. Nearly every sample came with metadata listing a de-identified subject ID, COVID-19 status, age in years and sex. Where HLA class I and class II types were available, the types were taken from metadata supplied by the sample provider, not from assay-based typing. Overall results and qualifications from the work: The amount of clinical and demographic metadata varied by source and participant and was provided uncurated.

TCRbeta CDR3 regions were amplified from genomic DNA by means of the immunoSEQ Assay, a bias-controlled multiplex PCR. In the original analysis: Nucleated cell counts per sample were estimated from amplification of reference gene primers within the assay. To quantify the absolute abundance of each unique TCRbeta CDR3 rearrangement, sequence reads were collapsed and filtered. For each sample, productive Simpson clonality was calculated by taking the square root of Simpson's diversity index across productive rearrangements. The source is immuneACCESS, and TCRdb retained only in-frame sequences with V and J called. Part of the clones is not carried over; for the studies checked, unresolved V genes explain less than half of this, and the remainder is unexplained. D and trimming come from the DNA, and the V and J calls and clone size come from that table. Recorded for this sample are about 160,000 clones; 60% to 85% of them occurred a single time. Jointly, the top ten make up around 2.7% of the sample.

Details on this clone: Which antigen it targets is not known. Base qualities were left out, and no much larger clone turns up one base away.

V is shortened by 0 bases, J by 7 bases, and the region joining them spans 15 bases. For CDR1 and CDR2, the germline V gene (reference sequence) lists LNHNV and YYDKDF. From the cysteine up to the phenylalanine, the CDR3 has a length of 15 residues. The entry retains the CDR3 DNA only, 45 bases that are in frame from base 1. The collaborating institutions used their own protocols to collect whole blood in K2EDTA tubes. For TCRbeta analysis, collaborators shipped samples in one of three forms: frozen whole blood, isolated PBMCs, or DNA extracted from either of those sample types. Specimen: peripheral blood. The clonotype comes from a man between 65 and 85 years old with acute or convalescent COVID-19. The V and J segments used are TRBV15 and TRBJ2-5, and perhaps TRBD1 as D gene, on 6 matching bases. The bases are TGTGCCACCAGCAGAGACACAGGGTATTCGGGGACCCAGTACTTC. This codes for CATSRDTGYSGTQYF. With the rest looked up from the reference TRBV15 and TRBJ2-5 genes rather than sequenced, the full variable domain is DAMVIQNPRYQVTQFGKPVTLSCSQTLNHNVMYWYQQKSSQAPKLLFHYYDKDFNNEADTPDNFQSRRPNTSFCFLDIRSPGLGDTAMYLCATSRDTGYSGTQYFGPGTRLLVL.